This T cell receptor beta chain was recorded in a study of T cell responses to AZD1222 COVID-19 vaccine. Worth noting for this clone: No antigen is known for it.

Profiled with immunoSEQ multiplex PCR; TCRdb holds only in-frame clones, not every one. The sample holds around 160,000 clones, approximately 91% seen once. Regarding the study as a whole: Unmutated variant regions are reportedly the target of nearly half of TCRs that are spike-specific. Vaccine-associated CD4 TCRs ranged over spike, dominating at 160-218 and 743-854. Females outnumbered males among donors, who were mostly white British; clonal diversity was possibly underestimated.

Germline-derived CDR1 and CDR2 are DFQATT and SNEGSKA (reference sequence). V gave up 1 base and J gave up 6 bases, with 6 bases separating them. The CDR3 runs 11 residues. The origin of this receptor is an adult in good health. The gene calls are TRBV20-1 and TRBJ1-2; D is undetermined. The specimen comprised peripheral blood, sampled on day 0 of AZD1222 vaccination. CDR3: CSARAINGYTF. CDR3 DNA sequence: TGCAGTGCTAGAGCCATTAATGGCTACACCTTC.